A selection of T cell receptor beta chains follows, all from one sample in a study of spatial heterogeneity in lung cancer. TCRdb itself ran the 5' RACE reads through MiXCR, one entry per CDR3 protein. Here the sample spans 9,000 to 13,000 distinct CDR3 sequences, about a tenth being singletons. Sequenced material: PBMCs, taken at follow-up. These receptors came from a female donor with early-stage non-small cell lung cancer. The CDR3 runs from the conserved cysteine through the conserved F or W. D genes are given only for firm matches. The size entry gives once, few, many or a size class.

len	d_gene	abundance	v_gene	j_gene	CDR3nt	CDR3aa
17	TRBD2	many	TRBV5-1	TRBJ2-3	TGCGCCAGCAGCTTGGCTAGGGGACTAGCCATCACAGATACGCAGTATTTT	CASSLARGLAITDTQYF
15	-	many	TRBV29-1	TRBJ2-6	TGCAGCGTTGAACTGGGGGCCTCTGGGGCCAACGTCCTGACTTTC	CSVELGASGANVLTF
13	-	many	TRBV10-3	TRBJ2-7	TGTGCCATCAGCGAACGCGGGGTTTACGAGCAGTACTTC	CAISERGVYEQYF
15	-	many	TRBV28	TRBJ1-5	TGTGCCAGCAGACTAACCCCAGAGAGCAATCAGCCCCAGCATTTT	CASRLTPESNQPQHF
16	-	many	TRBV10-2	TRBJ2-3	TGCGCCAGCAGTGGAGGCGGCACCGCTAGCACAGATACGCAGTATTTT	CASSGGGTASTDTQYF
16	TRBD1	many	TRBV28	TRBJ1-1	TGTGCCAGCAGTTTTAGGCCAGGGGGATTCAACACTGAAGCTTTCTTT	CASSFRPGGFNTEAFF
15	TRBD1	many	TRBV6-6	TRBJ1-6	TGTGCCAGCAGTTACAGGGACAGGGGAAATTCACCCCTCCACTTT	CASSYRDRGNSPLHF
13	-	many	TRBV7-8	TRBJ2-1	TGTGCCAGCAGCTTAGCGGGGCGAGATGAGCAGTTCTTC	CASSLAGRDEQFF
11	-	many	TRBV25-1	TRBJ2-2	TGTGCCAGCAGGAACACCGGGGAGCTGTTTTTT	CASRNTGELFF
17	TRBD1	few	TRBV28	TRBJ2-1	TGTGCCAGCAGTTCTCCCGGGACAGGGAGCTCCTACAATGAGCAGTTCTTC	CASSSPGTGSSYNEQFF
16	-	many	TRBV28	TRBJ2-2	TGTGCCAGCAGAGCCCTGACAGACCTGAACACCGGGGAGCTGTTTTTT	CASRALTDLNTGELFF